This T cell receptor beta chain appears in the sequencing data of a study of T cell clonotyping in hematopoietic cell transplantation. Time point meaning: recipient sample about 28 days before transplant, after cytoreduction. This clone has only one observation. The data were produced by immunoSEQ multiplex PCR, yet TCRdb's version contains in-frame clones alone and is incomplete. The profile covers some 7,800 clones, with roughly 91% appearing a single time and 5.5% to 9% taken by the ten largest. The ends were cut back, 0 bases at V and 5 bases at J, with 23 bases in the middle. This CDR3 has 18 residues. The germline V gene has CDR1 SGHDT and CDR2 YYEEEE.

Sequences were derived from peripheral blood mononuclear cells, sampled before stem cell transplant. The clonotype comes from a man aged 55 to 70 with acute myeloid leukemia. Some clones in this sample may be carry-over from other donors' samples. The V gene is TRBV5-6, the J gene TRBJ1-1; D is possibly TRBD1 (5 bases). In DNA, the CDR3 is TGTGCCAGCAGCTTGGGACGGGGGAACAGCACCAGAACAACTGAAGCTTTCTTT. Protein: CASSLGRGNSTRTTEAFF.